The clone carrying this T cell receptor (beta chain) was detected a few times. Its antigen is currently unknown. Unique molecular identifiers were built into the TCRbeta library. TCRdb independently ran MiXCR on the PCR reads; one entry per CDR3 protein. The table shows hundreds of thousands of distinct CDR3 sequences, with over 10% occurring only once. The sample belongs to a study of T-cell reconstitution after alpha-beta-depleted transplantation in children. Study results and caveats: At the one-year point after transplant, T-cell counts and TCRbeta diversity were found to come mostly from T cells that had been newly produced. About two months after transplant, alpha-beta T cells reportedly came from several hundred expanded graft clones. The study traced high day-60 TCRbeta diversity in some patients to surviving recipient T cells and thymic progenitors.

This CDR3 has 12 amino acids. CDR1 is SGHRS, CDR2 YFSETQ, per germline. V lost 4 bases to trimming and J lost 15 bases, with 17 bases between them. The sample was PBMCs, mostly from graft donor cells, taken 360 days after TCRalphabeta/CD19-depleted stem cell transplant. The chain employs TRBV5-1 and TRBJ2-1; D uncertain. This receptor was taken from a male patient younger than 18 who had a stem cell transplant for acute myeloid leukemia, so the T cells may come from the graft donor. The CDR3 DNA sequence: TGCGCCAGCAGCCCGTGGGATAGCCTGCTGTTCTTC. Translating it yields CASSPWDSLLFF.